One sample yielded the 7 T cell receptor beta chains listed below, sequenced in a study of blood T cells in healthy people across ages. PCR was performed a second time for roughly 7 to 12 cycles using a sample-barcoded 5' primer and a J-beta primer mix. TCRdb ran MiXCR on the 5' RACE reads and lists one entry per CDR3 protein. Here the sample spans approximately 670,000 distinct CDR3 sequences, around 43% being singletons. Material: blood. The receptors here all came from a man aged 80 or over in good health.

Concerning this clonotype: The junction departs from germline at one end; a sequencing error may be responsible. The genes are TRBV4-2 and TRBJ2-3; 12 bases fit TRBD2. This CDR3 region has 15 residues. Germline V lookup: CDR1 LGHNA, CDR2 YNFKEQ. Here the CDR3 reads CASSRTSGVQDRQYF. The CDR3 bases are TGTGCCAGCAGTCGGACTAGCGGGGTTCAAGATAGGCAGTATTTT.

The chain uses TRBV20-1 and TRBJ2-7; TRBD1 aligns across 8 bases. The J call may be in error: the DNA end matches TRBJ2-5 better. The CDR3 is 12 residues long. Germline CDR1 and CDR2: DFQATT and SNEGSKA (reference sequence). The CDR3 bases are TGCAGCCCGACGACAGGGGTAGAGACCCAGTACTTC. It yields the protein CSPTTGVETQYF.

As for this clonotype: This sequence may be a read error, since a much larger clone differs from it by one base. CDR3 protein: CASSQSGRMQETQFF. Here the CDR3 DNA reads TGCGCCAGCAGTCAATCTGGCCGGATGCAAGAGACCCAGTTCTTC. The rearrangement links TRBV5-1 to TRBJ2-5, with D unclear. The J call could be wrong; TRBJ2-1 is a better fit for the DNA end. The CDR3 has 15 amino acids. The germline gives CDR1 SGHRS, CDR2 YFSETQ.

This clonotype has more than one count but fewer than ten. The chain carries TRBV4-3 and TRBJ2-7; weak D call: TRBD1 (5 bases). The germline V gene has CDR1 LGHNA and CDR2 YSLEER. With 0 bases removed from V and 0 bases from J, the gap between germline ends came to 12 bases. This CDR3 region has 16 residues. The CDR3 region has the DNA TGCGCCAGCAGCCAAGATTTAGGAAGGGGCTCCTACGAGCAGTACTTC. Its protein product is CASSQDLGRGSYEQYF.

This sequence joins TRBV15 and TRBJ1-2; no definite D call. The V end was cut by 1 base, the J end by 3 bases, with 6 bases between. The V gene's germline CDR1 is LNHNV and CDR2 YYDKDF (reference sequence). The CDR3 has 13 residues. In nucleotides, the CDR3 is TGTGCCACCAGCAGAGGAGGAGACTATGGCTACACCTTC. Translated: CATSRGGDYGYTF.

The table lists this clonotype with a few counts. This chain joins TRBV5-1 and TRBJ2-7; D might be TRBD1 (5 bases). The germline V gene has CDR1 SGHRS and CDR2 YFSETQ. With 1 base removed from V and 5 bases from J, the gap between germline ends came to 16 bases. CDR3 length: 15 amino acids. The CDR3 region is CASSLIGRDPNEQYF. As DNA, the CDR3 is TGCGCCAGCAGCTTGATCGGCAGGGATCCCAACGAGCAGTACTTC.

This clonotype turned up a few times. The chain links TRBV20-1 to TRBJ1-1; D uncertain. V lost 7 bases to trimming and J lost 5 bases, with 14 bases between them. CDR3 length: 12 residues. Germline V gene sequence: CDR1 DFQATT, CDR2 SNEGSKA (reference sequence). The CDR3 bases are TGCAGTGTTGACCGTTGGGGAACTGAAGCTTTCTTT. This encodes CSVDRWGTEAFF.